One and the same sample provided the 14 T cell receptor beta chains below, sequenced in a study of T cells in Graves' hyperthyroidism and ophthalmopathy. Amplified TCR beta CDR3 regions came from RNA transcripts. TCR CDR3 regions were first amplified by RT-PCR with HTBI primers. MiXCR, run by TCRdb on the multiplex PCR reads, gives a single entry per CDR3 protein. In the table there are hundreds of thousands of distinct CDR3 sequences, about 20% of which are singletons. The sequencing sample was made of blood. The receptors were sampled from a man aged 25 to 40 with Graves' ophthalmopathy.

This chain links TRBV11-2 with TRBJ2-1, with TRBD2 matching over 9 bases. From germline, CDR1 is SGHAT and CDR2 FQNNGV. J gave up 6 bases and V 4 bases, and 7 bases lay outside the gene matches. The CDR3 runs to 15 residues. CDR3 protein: CASSYLAGPTNEQFF. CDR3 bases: TGTGCCAGCAGCTATCTAGCGGGACCCACCAATGAGCAGTTCTTC.

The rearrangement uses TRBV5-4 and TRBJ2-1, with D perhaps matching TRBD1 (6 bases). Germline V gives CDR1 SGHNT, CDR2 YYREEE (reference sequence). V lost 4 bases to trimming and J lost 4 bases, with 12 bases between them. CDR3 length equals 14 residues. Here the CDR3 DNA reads TGTGCCAGCAGCCCGAGACAGGATTACAATGAGCAGTTCTTC. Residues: CASSPRQDYNEQFF.

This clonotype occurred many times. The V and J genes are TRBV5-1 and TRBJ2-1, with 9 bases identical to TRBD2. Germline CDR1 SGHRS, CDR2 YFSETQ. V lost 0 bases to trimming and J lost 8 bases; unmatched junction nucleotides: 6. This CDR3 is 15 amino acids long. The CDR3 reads CASSLGVVAGDEQFF. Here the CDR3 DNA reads TGCGCCAGCAGCTTGGGAGTGGTAGCGGGAGATGAGCAGTTCTTC. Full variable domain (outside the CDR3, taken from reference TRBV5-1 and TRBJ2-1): KAGVTQTPRYLIKTRGQQVTLSCSPISGHRSVSWYQQTPGQGLQFLFEYFSETQRNKGNFPGRFSGRQFSNSRSEMNVSTLELGDSALYLCASSLGVVAGDEQFFGPGTRLTVL.

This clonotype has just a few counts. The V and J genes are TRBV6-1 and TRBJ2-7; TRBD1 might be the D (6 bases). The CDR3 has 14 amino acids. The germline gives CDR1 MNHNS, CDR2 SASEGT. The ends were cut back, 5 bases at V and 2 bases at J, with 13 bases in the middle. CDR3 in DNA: TGTGCCAGCAGTACTCGGGCAGGGGCCTACGAGCAGTACTTC. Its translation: CASSTRAGAYEQYF.

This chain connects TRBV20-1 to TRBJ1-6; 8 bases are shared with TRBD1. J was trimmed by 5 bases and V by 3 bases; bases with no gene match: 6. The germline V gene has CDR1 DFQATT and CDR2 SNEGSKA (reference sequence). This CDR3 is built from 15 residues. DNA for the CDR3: TGCAGTGCTAGTAATCGGGACAGGAATAATTCACCCCTCCACTTT. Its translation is CSASNRDRNNSPLHF.

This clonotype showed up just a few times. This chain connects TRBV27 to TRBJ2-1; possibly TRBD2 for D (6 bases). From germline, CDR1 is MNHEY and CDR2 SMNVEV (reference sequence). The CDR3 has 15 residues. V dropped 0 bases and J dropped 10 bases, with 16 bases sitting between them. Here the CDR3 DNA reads TGTGCCAGCAGTTTATCGGTTGCCGGGGGTATAGAGCAGTTCTTC. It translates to CASSLSVAGGIEQFF.

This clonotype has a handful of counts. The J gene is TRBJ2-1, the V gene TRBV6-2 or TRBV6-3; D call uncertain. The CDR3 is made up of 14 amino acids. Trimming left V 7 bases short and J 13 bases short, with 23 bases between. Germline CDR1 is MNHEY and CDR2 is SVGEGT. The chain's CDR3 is CASTIDRAPVFQFF. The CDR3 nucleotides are TGTGCCAGCACTATAGATAGGGCCCCAGTTTTTCAGTTCTTC.

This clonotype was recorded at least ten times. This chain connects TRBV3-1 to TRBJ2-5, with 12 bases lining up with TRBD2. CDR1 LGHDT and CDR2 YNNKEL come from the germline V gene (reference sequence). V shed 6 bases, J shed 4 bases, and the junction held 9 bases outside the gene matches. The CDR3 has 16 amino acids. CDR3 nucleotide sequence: TGTGCCAGCAGGCCGAGTGGACTAGCGGGAAGAGAGACCCAGTACTTC. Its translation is CASRPSGLAGRETQYF.

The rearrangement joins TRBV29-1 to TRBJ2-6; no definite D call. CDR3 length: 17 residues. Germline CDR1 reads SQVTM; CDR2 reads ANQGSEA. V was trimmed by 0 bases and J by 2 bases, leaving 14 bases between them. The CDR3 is CSVEDGRIAPGANVLTF. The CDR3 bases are TGCAGCGTTGAAGACGGACGGATCGCCCCTGGGGCCAACGTCCTGACTTTC.

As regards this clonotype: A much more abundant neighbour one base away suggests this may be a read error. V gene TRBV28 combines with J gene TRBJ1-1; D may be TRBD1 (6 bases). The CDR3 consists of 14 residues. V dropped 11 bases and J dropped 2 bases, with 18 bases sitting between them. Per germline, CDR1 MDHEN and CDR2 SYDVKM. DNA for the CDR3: TGTGCCGGCCTCGCCATCAGGGGCAACACTGAAGCTTTCTTT. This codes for CAGLAIRGNTEAFF.

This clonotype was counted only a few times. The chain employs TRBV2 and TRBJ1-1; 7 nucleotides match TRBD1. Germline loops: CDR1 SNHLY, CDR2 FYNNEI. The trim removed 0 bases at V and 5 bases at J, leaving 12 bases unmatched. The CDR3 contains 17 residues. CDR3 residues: CASSEARVSQGDTEAFF. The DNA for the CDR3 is TGTGCCAGCAGTGAAGCGCGGGTTAGTCAGGGGGATACTGAAGCTTTCTTT.

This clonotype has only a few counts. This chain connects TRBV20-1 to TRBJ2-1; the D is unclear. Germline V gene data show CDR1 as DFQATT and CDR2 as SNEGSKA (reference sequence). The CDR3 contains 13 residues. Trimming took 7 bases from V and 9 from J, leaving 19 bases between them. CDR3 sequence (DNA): TGCAGTGTCACTCCCCCGGCGGCCGGTGAGCAGTTCTTC. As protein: CSVTPPAAGEQFF.

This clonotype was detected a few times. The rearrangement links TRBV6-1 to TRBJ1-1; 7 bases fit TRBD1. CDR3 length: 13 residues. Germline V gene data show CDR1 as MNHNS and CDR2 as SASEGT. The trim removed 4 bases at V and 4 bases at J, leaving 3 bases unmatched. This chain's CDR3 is CASSAHRGTEAFF. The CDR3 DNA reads TGTGCCAGCAGTGCCCACAGGGGCACTGAAGCTTTCTTT.

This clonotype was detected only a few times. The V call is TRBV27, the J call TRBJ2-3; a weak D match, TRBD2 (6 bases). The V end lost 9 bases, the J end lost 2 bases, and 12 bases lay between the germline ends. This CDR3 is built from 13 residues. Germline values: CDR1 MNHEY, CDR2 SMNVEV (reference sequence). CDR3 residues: CASLWTTTDTQYF. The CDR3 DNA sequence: TGTGCCAGTTTATGGACTACCACAGATACGCAGTATTTT.